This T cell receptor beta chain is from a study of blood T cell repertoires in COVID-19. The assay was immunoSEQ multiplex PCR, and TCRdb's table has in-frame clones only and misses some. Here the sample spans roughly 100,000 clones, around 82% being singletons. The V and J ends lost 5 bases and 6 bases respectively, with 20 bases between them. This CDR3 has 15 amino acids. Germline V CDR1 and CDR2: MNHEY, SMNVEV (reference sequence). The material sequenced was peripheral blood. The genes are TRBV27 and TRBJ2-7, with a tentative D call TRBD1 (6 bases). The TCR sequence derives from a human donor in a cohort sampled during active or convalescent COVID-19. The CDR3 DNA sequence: TGTGCCAGCAGTCCCCCCTGGGGGCGGGTGAGCGAGCAGTACTTC. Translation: CASSPPWGRVSEQYF.